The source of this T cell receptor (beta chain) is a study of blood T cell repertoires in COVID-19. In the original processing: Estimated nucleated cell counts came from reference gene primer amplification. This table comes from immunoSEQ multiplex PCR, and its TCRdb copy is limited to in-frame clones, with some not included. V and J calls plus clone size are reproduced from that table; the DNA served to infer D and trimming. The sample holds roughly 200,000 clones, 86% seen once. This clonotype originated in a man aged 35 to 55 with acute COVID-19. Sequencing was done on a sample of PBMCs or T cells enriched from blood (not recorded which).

The CDR3 sequence is CASSQQGGPWDTQYF. The CDR3 DNA is TGTGCCAGCAGCCAACAGGGCGGCCCTTGGGATACGCAGTATTTT. The chain recombines TRBV3-1 (or the pseudogene TRBV3-2) with TRBJ2-3; possible D gene TRBD1, 5 bases. The CDR3 runs to 15 residues. Germline CDR1 and CDR2: LGHDT and YNNKEL (reference sequence). Trimming pared 2 bases from V and 6 bases from J, leaving 15 bases between.